This T cell receptor beta chain was retrieved from a study of blood T cell repertoires in COVID-19. Study at large: Collection of acute and convalescent COVID-19 samples took place in the United States, Italy and Spain. The analysed material was cDNA or gDNA that came from T cells, B-cell-depleted T cells, or PBMCs.

There are 14 residues in the CDR3. Per the germline V gene, CDR1 is MNHEY and CDR2 is SMNVEV (reference sequence). The ends were cut back, 5 bases at V and 4 bases at J, with 14 bases in the middle. This clone occurred a few times. Here immunoSEQ multiplex PCR was the method, and the copy in TCRdb shows in-frame clones only, minus some. Here the sample spans 100,000 to 150,000 clones, approximately 86% being singletons. This chain links TRBV27 with TRBJ1-2; weak D call: TRBD1 (5 bases). The sequencing input was peripheral blood. The receptor was derived from a woman in her sixties or seventies with COVID-19, enrolled during active disease. The CDR3 DNA follows: TGTGCCAGCAGTCAGCTTATGGGGGGCTATGGCTACACCTTC. This codes for CASSQLMGGYGYTF.